One sample yielded the 24 T cell receptor beta chains listed below, sequenced in a study of OX40 agonist ivuxolimab in advanced cancers. Only in-frame clones appear in the TCRdb table, and some are missing; sequencing was by immunoSEQ multiplex PCR. The sample has 81,000 or so clones, more than 80% seen once; the top ten hold under 9.5%. Source: CD4+ or CD8+ T cells sorted from blood, taken in a trial of the OX40 agonist ivuxolimab. The receptors derive from an adult with an advanced solid tumor such as melanoma, head and neck, liver or kidney cancer.

This chain joins TRBV6-5 and TRBJ2-3; no firm D call. The CDR3 has 14 residues. The germline gives CDR1 MNHEY, CDR2 SVGAGI. V lost 1 base, J lost 0 bases, and 5 bases lay in between. The CDR3 loop reads CASSYLQSTDTQYF. CDR3 nucleotides: TGTGCCAGCAGTTACTTACAGAGCACAGATACGCAGTATTTT.

The V gene is TRBV6-6, the J gene TRBJ2-3, with D unclear. From germline, CDR1 is MNHNY and CDR2 SVGAGI (reference sequence). The CDR3 sequence is 11 residues long. The V and J ends lost 7 bases and 2 bases respectively, with 4 bases between them. CDR3: CASKYTDTQYF. The CDR3 bases are TGTGCCAGCAAATACACAGATACGCAGTATTTT.

V is TRBV9 and J is TRBJ2-1, with TRBD1 identical over 9 bases. The CDR3 runs to 13 residues. The germline gives CDR1 SGDLS, CDR2 YYNGEE. J gave up 6 bases and V 5 bases, and 3 bases lay outside the gene matches. CDR3 nucleotide sequence: TGTGCCAGCAGTCACAGGGGGCCCAATGAGCAGTTCTTC. Amino acid sequence: CASSHRGPNEQFF.

The chain links TRBV4-3 to TRBJ1-2; 9 positions agree with TRBD1. CDR1 LGHNA and CDR2 YSLEER come from the germline V gene. The CDR3 loop spans 14 amino acids. V trimming: 4 bases; J trimming: 5 bases; junction bases outside the gene matches: 5. The CDR3 sequence: CASSPATGGYGYTF. In DNA, the CDR3 is TGCGCCAGCAGCCCAGCGACAGGGGGGTATGGCTACACCTTC.

This chain joins TRBV30 and TRBJ2-1; D not certain. V was shortened by 0 bases and J by 8 bases, with 14 bases between the two germline ends. Germline V gene lookup returns CDR1 GTSNPN and CDR2 SVGIG (reference sequence). This CDR3 has 14 amino acids. CDR3 region: CAWSVIGIWDEQFF. In DNA, the CDR3 is TGTGCCTGGAGTGTAATTGGAATCTGGGATGAGCAGTTCTTC.

This rearrangement joins TRBV27 to TRBJ2-1; D is possibly TRBD1 (6 bases). Germline CDR1 and CDR2: MNHEY and SMNVEV (reference sequence). The germline V and J ends were trimmed by 2 bases and 4 bases, with 6 bases remaining between them. The CDR3 loop spans 13 amino acids. CDR3 residues: CASSLRGYNEQFF. The CDR3 DNA reads TGTGCCAGCAGTTTAAGGGGGTACAATGAGCAGTTCTTC.

The chain links TRBV10-3 to TRBJ2-6; D may match TRBD1 or TRBD2 (5 bases each). V was pared by 6 bases and J by 3 bases, with 21 bases between. This CDR3 is 18 amino acids long. CDR1 is ENHRY and CDR2 is SYGVKD in the germline V gene. The CDR3 DNA follows: TGTGCCATCAGGATGCCCCAGAGGGGAAGTAATGGGGCCAACGTCCTGACTTTC. Translating it yields CAIRMPQRGSNGANVLTF.

This chain joins TRBV7-9 and TRBJ1-3; no clear D gene. The CDR3 covers 16 residues. Trimming took off 5 bases at V and 0 bases at J, with 14 bases between the two ends. Per the germline V gene, CDR1 is SEHNR and CDR2 is FQNEAQ (reference sequence). The CDR3 bases are TGTGCCAGCAGCCCACAAGGAAAGAGCTCTGGAAACACCATATATTTT. It specifies CASSPQGKSSGNTIYF.

The chain has TRBV6-5 and TRBJ2-1; 7 bases map to TRBD1. The CDR3 is made up of 14 amino acids. Germline CDR1 MNHEY, CDR2 SVGAGI. With 1 base clipped from V and 5 bases from J, the junction kept 2 bases outside the gene matches. CDR3 residues: CASSYFDRDNEQFF. CDR3 in DNA: TGTGCCAGCAGTTACTTCGACAGGGACAATGAGCAGTTCTTC.

The gene calls are TRBV30 and TRBJ1-1; D unclear. CDR3 size: 12 residues. With 1 base removed from V and 7 bases from J, the gap between germline ends came to 10 bases. Germline CDR1 GTSNPN, CDR2 SVGIG (reference sequence). The CDR3 sequence: CAWSDYALEAFF. In nucleotides, the CDR3 is TGTGCCTGGAGTGATTATGCTCTTGAAGCTTTCTTT.

This chain joins TRBV2 and TRBJ1-1, with unresolved D. From germline, CDR1 is SNHLY and CDR2 FYNNEI. The CDR3 is 12 amino acids. Trimming shortened V by 3 bases and J by 4 bases, and 6 bases separated the two germline ends. In DNA, the CDR3 is TGTGCCAGCAGTGAGCGGGTCACTGAAGCTTTCTTT. Translated, it gives CASSERVTEAFF.

V usage is TRBV27 and J usage is TRBJ2-6, with D perhaps TRBD2 (5 bases). Per germline, CDR1 MNHEY and CDR2 SMNVEV (reference sequence). The CDR3 runs to 16 residues. Trimming cost V 3 bases and J 0 bases, with 9 bases left between them. CDR3: CASSFGVGSGANVLTF. CDR3 DNA: TGTGCCAGCAGTTTCGGGGTCGGCTCTGGGGCCAACGTCCTGACTTTC.

In DNA form, the CDR3 reads TGTGCCAGCAGGATCCAGGGGGCGGTTCACTATGGCTACACCTTC. Translating gives CASRIQGAVHYGYTF. The V gene is TRBV28, the J gene TRBJ1-2; 8 bases fit TRBD1. Germline loops: CDR1 MDHEN, CDR2 SYDVKM. The CDR3 is 15 amino acids. V lost 6 bases and J lost 3; bases outside the gene matches: 9.

This clone was observed a few times. The J gene is TRBJ2-7, the V gene TRBV28; D gene ambiguous. CDR3 length: 15 amino acids. Trimming shortened V by 0 bases and J by 4 bases, and 13 bases separated the two germline ends. Germline CDR1 MDHEN, CDR2 SYDVKM. The CDR3 loop reads CASSLWASRSYEQYF. The DNA for the CDR3 is TGTGCCAGCAGTTTATGGGCGAGCAGGTCTTACGAGCAGTACTTC. Full variable domain (rest looked up from reference TRBV28 and TRBJ2-7): DVKVTQSSRYLVKRTGEKVFLECVQDMDHENMFWYRQDPGLGLRLIYFSYDVKMKEKGDIPEGYSVSREKKERFSLILESASTNQTSMYLCASSLWASRSYEQYFGPGTRLTVT.

The chain carries TRBV9 and TRBJ2-7; 8 nucleotides agree with TRBD1. The junction had 8 bases not matched to a gene; V was cut back by 3 bases and J by 3 bases. The CDR3 extends over 15 amino acids. Germline V gene sequence: CDR1 SGDLS, CDR2 YYNGEE. The CDR3 spells CASSAGGEIGYEQYF. DNA for the CDR3: TGTGCCAGCAGCGCAGGGGGCGAGATTGGCTACGAGCAGTACTTC.

The chain is built from TRBV19 and TRBJ1-5, with D unclear. Germline V CDR1 and CDR2: LNHDA, SQIVND (reference sequence). There are 15 residues in the CDR3. V was shortened by 2 bases and J by 6 bases, with 14 bases between the two germline ends. The CDR3 spells CASSINRAPSQPQHF. In DNA form, the CDR3 reads TGTGCCAGTAGTATAAACCGGGCCCCCAGTCAGCCCCAGCATTTT.

The rearrangement joins TRBV28 to TRBJ1-5; possibly TRBD1 for D (5 bases). The germline gives CDR1 MDHEN, CDR2 SYDVKM. V was trimmed by 3 bases and J by 6 bases, leaving 12 bases between them. This CDR3 is 14 amino acids long. The CDR3 DNA is TGTGCCAGCAGTTTGGGGGGAACGGGTCAGCCCCAGCATTTT. This encodes CASSLGGTGQPQHF.

This clone was detected only a few times. Other DNA sequences in the sample encode the same CDR3. The chain links TRBV13 to TRBJ2-3, with D unclear. V was clipped by 0 bases and J by 2 bases, with 0 bases between them. CDR1 is PRHDT and CDR2 is FYEKMQ in the germline V gene (reference sequence). This CDR3 has 12 amino acids. CDR3 nucleotides: TGTGCCAGCAGCTTAGGCACAGATACGCAGTATTTT. It encodes CASSLGTDTQYF. The variable domain in full, with the rest retrieved from reference TRBV13 and TRBJ2-3, is AAGVIQSPRHLIKEKRETATLKCYPIPRHDTVYWYQQGPGQDPQFLISFYEKMQSDKGSIPDRFSAQQFSDYHSELNMSSLELGDSALYFCASSLGTDTQYFGPGTRLTVL.

The chain is built from TRBV30 and TRBJ1-1; D gene uncertain. Per the germline V gene, CDR1 is GTSNPN and CDR2 is SVGIG (reference sequence). Trimming left V 1 base short and J 4 bases short, with 13 bases between. The CDR3 totals 14 residues. CDR3 loop: CAWSEEGKSTEAFF. CDR3 sequence (DNA): TGTGCCTGGAGTGAGGAGGGTAAAAGCACTGAAGCTTTCTTT.

This rearrangement joins TRBV4-1 to TRBJ1-4; D is uncertain. From germline, CDR1 is MGHRA and CDR2 YSYEKL. The CDR3 sequence is 12 residues long. With 0 bases removed from V and 6 bases from J, the gap between germline ends came to 2 bases. The CDR3 DNA reads as TGCGCCAGCAGCCAAGATGATGAAAAACTGTTTTTT. This codes for CASSQDDEKLFF.

This clone was detected once. This chain connects TRBV7-3 to TRBJ2-1; 7 nucleotides align to TRBD2. The CDR3 runs to 15 residues. Trimming at V came to 5 bases and at J to 7 bases, leaving 11 bases not matched to a gene. Germline CDR1 is SGHTA and CDR2 is FQGTGA. Here the CDR3 DNA reads TGTGCCAGCAGCCTCGAGCGGGGAGGGCGGAATGAGCAGTTCTTC. It codes for CASSLERGGRNEQFF.

The V and J genes are TRBV13 and TRBJ2-1; 8 bases map to TRBD1. The CDR3 covers 16 residues. Per the germline V gene, CDR1 is PRHDT and CDR2 is FYEKMQ (reference sequence). V lost 0 bases and J lost 10; bases outside the gene matches: 11. CDR3: CASSLGLGQGFGEQFF. In DNA, the CDR3 is TGTGCCAGCAGCTTAGGCCTAGGACAGGGTTTCGGCGAGCAGTTCTTC.

The gene calls are TRBV6-5 and TRBJ1-4; no clear D gene. Trimming left V 5 bases short and J 5 bases short, with 6 bases between. CDR3 length: 12 residues. Germline V lookup: CDR1 MNHEY, CDR2 SVGAGI. CDR3 amino acids: CASSRQNEKLFF. The DNA for the CDR3 is TGTGCCAGCAGTCGTCAGAATGAAAAACTGTTTTTT.

V and J are TRBV30 and TRBJ2-3, with D hard to call. Germline CDR1 GTSNPN, CDR2 SVGIG (reference sequence). This CDR3 is built from 15 residues. V gave up 1 base and J gave up 6 bases, with 17 bases separating them. The CDR3 reads CAWSGPGRMLDTQYF. DNA for the CDR3: TGTGCCTGGAGTGGTCCCGGACGGATGCTGGATACGCAGTATTTT.